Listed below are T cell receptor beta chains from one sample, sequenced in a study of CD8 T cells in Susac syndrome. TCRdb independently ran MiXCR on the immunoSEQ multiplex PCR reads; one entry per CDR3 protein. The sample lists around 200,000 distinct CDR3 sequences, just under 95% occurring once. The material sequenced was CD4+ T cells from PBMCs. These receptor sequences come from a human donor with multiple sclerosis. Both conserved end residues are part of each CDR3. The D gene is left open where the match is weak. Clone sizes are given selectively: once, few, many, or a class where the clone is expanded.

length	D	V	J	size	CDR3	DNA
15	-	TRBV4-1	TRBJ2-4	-	CASSEETSDRNIQYF	TGCGCCAGCAGCGAAGAAACATCCGACAGAAACATTCAGTACTTC
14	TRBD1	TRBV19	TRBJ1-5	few	CASSDRVSNQPQHF	TGTGCCAGTTCGGACAGGGTGAGCAATCAGCCCCAGCATTTT
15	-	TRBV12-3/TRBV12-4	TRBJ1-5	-	CASRLGHGDYQPQHF	TGTGCCAGCAGGCTTGGACATGGGGACTATCAGCCCCAGCATTTT
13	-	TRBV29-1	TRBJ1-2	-	CSATTGLGYGYTF	TGCAGCGCAACGACAGGCCTTGGCTATGGCTACACCTTC
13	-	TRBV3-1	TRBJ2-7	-	CASSPGWSYEQYF	TGTGCCAGCAGCCCGGGGTGGTCCTACGAGCAGTACTTC
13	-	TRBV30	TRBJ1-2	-	CAWSVTGGIGYTF	TGTGCCTGGAGTGTAACGGGGGGCATCGGCTACACCTTC
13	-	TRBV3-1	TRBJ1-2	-	CASSQAQDYGYTF	TGTGCCAGCAGCCAAGCCCAGGACTATGGCTACACCTTC
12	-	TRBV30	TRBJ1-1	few	CAWSRGGTEAFF	TGTGCCTGGAGTCGAGGGGGCACTGAAGCTTTCTTT
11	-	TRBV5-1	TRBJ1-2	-	CASFDNYGYTF	TGCGCCAGCTTTGATAACTATGGCTACACCTTC
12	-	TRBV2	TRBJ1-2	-	CAKQRRVYGYTF	TGTGCCAAGCAGCGGCGCGTATATGGCTACACCTTC
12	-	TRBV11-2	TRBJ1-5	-	CASSFGGQPQHF	TGTGCCAGCAGCTTCGGGGGGCAGCCCCAGCATTTT
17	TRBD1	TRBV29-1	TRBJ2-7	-	CSVEDIETGAISYEQYF	TGCAGCGTTGAAGATATCGAGACAGGGGCTATCTCCTACGAGCAGTACTTC
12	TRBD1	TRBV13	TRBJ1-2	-	CASSAAGGGYTF	TGTGCCAGCAGCGCGGCAGGGGGGGGCTACACCTTC
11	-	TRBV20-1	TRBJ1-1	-	CSARMNTEAFF	TGCAGTGCTAGAATGAACACTGAAGCTTTCTTT
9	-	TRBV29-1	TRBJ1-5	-	CSAHQPQHF	TGCAGCGCCCATCAGCCCCAGCATTTT
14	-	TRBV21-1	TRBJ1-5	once	CASSKAQGIQPQHF	TGTGCCAGCAGCAAAGCGCAGGGCATTCAGCCCCAGCATTTT
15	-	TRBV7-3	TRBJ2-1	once	CASSPRPDTPNEQFF	TGTGCCAGCAGCCCCCGACCCGACACCCCCAATGAGCAGTTCTTC
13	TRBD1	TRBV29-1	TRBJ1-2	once	CSVRQGENYGYTF	TGCAGCGTCCGACAGGGGGAGAACTATGGCTACACCTTC
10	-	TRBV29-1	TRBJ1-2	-	CSAQGNGYTF	TGCAGCGCCCAGGGGAACGGCTACACCTTC
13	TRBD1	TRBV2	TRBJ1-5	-	CASLQGSSQPQHF	TGTGCCAGCTTACAGGGGTCGAGTCAGCCCCAGCATTTT
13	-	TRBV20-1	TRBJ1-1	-	CSAREVTNTEAFF	TGCAGTGCCCGGGAAGTCACGAACACTGAAGCTTTCTTT
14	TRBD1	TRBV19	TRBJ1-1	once	CASTQDRVGTEAFF	TGTGCCAGTACCCAGGACAGGGTGGGCACTGAAGCTTTCTTT
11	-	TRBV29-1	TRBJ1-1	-	CSAYLDTEAFF	TGCAGCGCGTACCTAGACACTGAAGCTTTCTTT
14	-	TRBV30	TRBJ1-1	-	CAWSVPGQRTEAFF	TGTGCCTGGAGTGTACCCGGGCAGAGAACTGAAGCTTTCTTT
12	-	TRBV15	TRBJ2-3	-	CATSGYTDTQYF	TGTGCCACCAGCGGGTACACAGATACGCAGTATTTT
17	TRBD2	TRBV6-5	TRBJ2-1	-	CASSYSFSGGSYNEQFF	TGTGCCAGCAGTTACTCATTTAGCGGGGGCTCCTACAATGAGCAGTTCTTC
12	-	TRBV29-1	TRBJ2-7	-	CSTVRSPYEQYF	TGCAGCACCGTTCGGTCCCCTTACGAGCAGTACTTC
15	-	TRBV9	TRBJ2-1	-	CASSALTGTYNEQFF	TGTGCCAGCAGCGCCTTGACAGGTACTTACAATGAGCAGTTCTTC
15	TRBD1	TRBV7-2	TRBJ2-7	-	CASSLTQGAAYEQYF	TGTGCCAGCAGCCTAACACAGGGGGCCGCGTACGAGCAGTACTTC
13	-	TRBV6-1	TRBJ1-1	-	CASSGFGNTEAFF	TGTGCCAGCAGCGGCTTTGGGAACACTGAAGCTTTCTTT
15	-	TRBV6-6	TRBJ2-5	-	CASSYSIGSEETQYF	TGTGCCAGCAGTTACTCGATAGGGTCGGAAGAGACCCAGTACTTC
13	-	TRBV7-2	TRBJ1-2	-	CASSLRQKYGYTF	TGTGCCAGCAGCCTCCGACAGAAGTATGGCTACACCTTC
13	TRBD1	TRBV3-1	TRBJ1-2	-	CASSHSGTAGYTF	TGTGCCAGCAGCCATTCTGGGACAGCGGGCTACACCTTC
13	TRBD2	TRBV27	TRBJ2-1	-	CASRSGGRNEQFF	TGTGCCAGCAGGTCGGGGGGTCGAAATGAGCAGTTCTTC
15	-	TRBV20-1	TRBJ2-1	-	CSALRGGGGVNEQFF	TGCAGTGCCTTGAGAGGGGGGGGCGGTGTGAATGAGCAGTTCTTC
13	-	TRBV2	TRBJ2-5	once	CAGGFRKEETQYF	TGTGCCGGGGGCTTCAGGAAGGAGGAGACCCAGTACTTC
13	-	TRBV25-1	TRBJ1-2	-	CASSEFDRGGYTF	TGTGCCAGCAGTGAATTCGACAGAGGAGGCTACACCTTC
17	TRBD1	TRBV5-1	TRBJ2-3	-	CASRSTPVGTGSDTQYF	TGCGCCAGCAGGTCTACCCCCGTTGGGACAGGTTCAGATACGCAGTATTTT
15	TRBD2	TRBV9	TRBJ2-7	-	CASSSSLAGGFEQYF	TGTGCCAGCAGCTCGTCACTAGCGGGGGGGTTTGAGCAGTACTTC
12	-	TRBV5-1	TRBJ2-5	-	CASSSPRETQYF	TGCGCCAGCAGCTCACCCCGAGAGACCCAGTACTTC
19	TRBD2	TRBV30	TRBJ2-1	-	CAWSVGRSSGGRVYNEQFF	TGTGCCTGGAGTGTAGGTCGGTCTAGCGGGGGCCGGGTTTACAATGAGCAGTTCTTC
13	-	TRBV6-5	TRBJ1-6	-	CASSYNPGPALHF	TGTGCCAGCAGTTACAACCCGGGCCCGGCCCTCCACTTT
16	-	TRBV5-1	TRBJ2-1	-	CASSLVRLVGEDEQFF	TGCGCCAGCAGCTTGGTGCGACTAGTAGGCGAGGATGAGCAGTTCTTC
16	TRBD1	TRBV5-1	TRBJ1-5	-	CASSWGDRDDNQPQHF	TGCGCCAGCAGCTGGGGGGACAGGGACGACAATCAGCCCCAGCATTTT
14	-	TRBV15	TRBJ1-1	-	CATSRSNGPLEAFF	TGTGCCACCAGCAGATCAAACGGGCCGCTGGAAGCTTTCTTT
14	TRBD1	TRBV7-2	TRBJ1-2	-	CASSFRQGRRGYTF	TGTGCCAGCAGCTTCCGACAGGGACGAAGAGGCTACACCTTC
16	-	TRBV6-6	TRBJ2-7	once	CASSIRHLSLLYEQYF	TGTGCCAGCAGTATCAGACACCTCTCCCTCCTCTACGAGCAGTACTTC
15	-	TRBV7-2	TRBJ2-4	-	CASSLAGTSQNIQYF	TGTGCCAGCAGCTTAGCCGGGACCTCCCAAAACATTCAGTACTTC
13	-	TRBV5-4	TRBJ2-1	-	CASSPTTDNEQFF	TGTGCCAGCAGCCCTACCACAGACAATGAGCAGTTCTTC
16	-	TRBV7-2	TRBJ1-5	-	CASSLYHGASNQPQHF	TGTGCCAGCAGCTTATATCATGGGGCCAGCAATCAGCCCCAGCATTTT
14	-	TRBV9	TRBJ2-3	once	CASSIRDAKDTQYF	TGTGCCAGCAGCATCCGGGACGCCAAAGATACGCAGTATTTT
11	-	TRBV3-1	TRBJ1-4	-	CASYGGVKLFF	TGTGCCAGCTACGGGGGGGTAAAACTGTTTTTT
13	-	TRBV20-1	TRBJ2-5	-	CSAPRPGGETQYF	TGCAGTGCTCCCCGACCGGGTGGAGAGACCCAGTACTTC
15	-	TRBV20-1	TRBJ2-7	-	CSARGWRGGVGEQYF	TGCAGTGCTAGAGGCTGGCGGGGCGGAGTTGGGGAGCAGTACTTC
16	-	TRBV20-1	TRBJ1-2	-	CSASLDRQADNYGYTF	TGCAGTGCTAGTTTAGACCGACAGGCCGACAACTATGGCTACACCTTC
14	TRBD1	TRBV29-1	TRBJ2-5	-	CSVGQTGAKETQYF	TGCAGCGTTGGACAGACAGGGGCGAAAGAGACCCAGTACTTC
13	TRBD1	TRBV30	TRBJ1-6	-	CAFEGAGGSPLHF	TGTGCCTTTGAGGGGGCAGGGGGTTCACCCCTCCACTTT
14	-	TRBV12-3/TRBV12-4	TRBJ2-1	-	CASSFSIQANEQFF	TGTGCCAGCAGTTTCTCGATCCAGGCTAATGAGCAGTTCTTC
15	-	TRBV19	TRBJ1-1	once	CASSREDTKNTEAFF	TGTGCCAGTAGCAGGGAGGACACAAAGAACACTGAAGCTTTCTTT
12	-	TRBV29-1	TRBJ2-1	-	CSVEWGGREQFF	TGCAGCGTTGAATGGGGTGGCAGGGAGCAGTTCTTC